The 11 T cell receptor beta chains given below trace back to one sample, sequenced in a study of radiotherapy plus CTLA-4 blockade in lung cancer. Some clones are missing from TCRdb's copy, which holds only in-frame ones; the method was immunoSEQ multiplex PCR. The sample holds 50,000 to 65,000 clones; 65% to 80% are singletons and the top ten take over 15%. Material: peripheral blood, obtained from a patient treated with radiotherapy plus ipilimumab. The receptors here all came from a human donor with non-small cell lung cancer who had a complete response to radiotherapy plus ipilimumab.

The chain carries TRBV4-3 and TRBJ2-2; D call uncertain. V was trimmed by 0 bases and J by 0 bases, leaving 5 bases between them. Germline CDR1 LGHNA, CDR2 YSLEER. This CDR3 is built from 15 residues. The CDR3 reads CASSQDRANTGELFF. CDR3 nucleotide sequence: TGCGCCAGCAGCCAAGATAGAGCGAACACCGGGGAGCTGTTTTTT.

The rearrangement links TRBV5-8 to TRBJ1-5; D gene ambiguous. Germline loops: CDR1 SGHTS, CDR2 YDEGEE. The CDR3 extends over 15 amino acids. V was pared by 3 bases and J by 1 base, with 11 bases between. CDR3 nucleotide sequence: TGTGCCAGCAGCTCATCCTTTGGCAGCAATCAGCCCCAGCATTTT. It codes for CASSSSFGSNQPQHF.

The chain is built from TRBV14 and TRBJ2-7; the match to TRBD1 covers 8 bases. There are 15 residues in the CDR3. Germline V gene data show CDR1 as SGHDN and CDR2 as FVKESK. V lost 1 base to trimming and J lost 5 bases; unmatched junction nucleotides: 7. Here the CDR3 reads CASSQGRDRFDEQYV. The CDR3, as DNA: TGTGCCAGCAGCCAAGGGAGGGACAGGTTTGACGAGCAGTACGTC.

The chain recombines TRBV4-1 with TRBJ2-7; TRBD1 matches 9 bases. This CDR3 spans 17 amino acids. The germline V gene encodes CDR1 MGHRA and CDR2 YSYEKL. Trimming cost V 3 bases and J 5 bases; bases outside gene matches: 14. The CDR3 loop reads CASSQGHSGQGINEQYF. The CDR3 DNA sequence: TGCGCCAGCAGCCAGGGTCACTCGGGACAGGGAATCAACGAGCAGTACTTC.

V usage is TRBV2 and J usage is TRBJ2-4; 9 nucleotides align to TRBD2. V dropped 8 bases and J dropped 2; count of bases not matched to a gene: 7. Looked up from germline, CDR1 is SNHLY and CDR2 is FYNNEI. This CDR3 region has 15 residues. The CDR3 region has the DNA TGTGCCAGCGCGGCGGGGGGGCCGACCAAAAACATTCAGTACTTC. Translated: CASAAGGPTKNIQYF. The variable domain in full, with the rest retrieved from reference TRBV2 and TRBJ2-4, is EPEVTQTPSHQVTQMGQEVILRCVPISNHLYFYWYRQILGQKVEFLVSFYNNEISEKSEIFDDQFSVERPDGSNFTLKIRSTKLEDSAMYFCASAAGGPTKNIQYFGAGTRLSVL.

The chain links TRBV4-1 to TRBJ1-1; D is ambiguous. The V gene lost 1 base and the J gene lost 3 bases, with 12 bases spanning the gap. Germline V gene sequence: CDR1 MGHRA, CDR2 YSYEKL. The CDR3 runs to 15 residues. The CDR3: CASSQVRTDHTEAFF. In DNA form, the CDR3 reads TGCGCCAGCAGCCAAGTTAGAACAGACCACACTGAAGCTTTCTTT.

V and J are TRBV11-3 and TRBJ2-7, with 8 bases lining up with TRBD1. V was pared by 4 bases and J by 3 bases, with 2 bases of the junction left unmatched. The CDR3 covers 13 residues. The V gene's germline CDR1 is SGHNT and CDR2 YENEEA. In DNA, the CDR3 is TGTGCCAGCAGCTCGGGACAGGACTACGAGCAGTACGTC. This sequence encodes CASSSGQDYEQYV.

The V gene is TRBV18, the J gene TRBJ1-1; perhaps TRBD1 as D (5 bases). The CDR3 contains 14 residues. Germline V lookup: CDR1 KGHSH, CDR2 LQKENI. V lost 6 bases and J 0 bases, leaving 11 bases between the germline ends. CDR3 bases: TGTGCCAGCTCTCAAACGGGGGTGAACACTGAAGCTTTCTTT. The encoded protein is CASSQTGVNTEAFF. Drawing the rest from reference TRBV18 and TRBJ1-1, the complete variable domain is NAGVMQNPRHLVRRRGQEARLRCSPMKGHSHVYWYRQLPEEGLKFMVYLQKENIIDESGMPKERFSAEFPKEGPSILRIQQVVRGDSAAYFCASSQTGVNTEAFFGQGTRLTVV.

The chain uses TRBV18 and TRBJ1-1; D gene unclear. V gave up 3 bases and J gave up 5 bases, with 16 bases separating them. From germline, CDR1 is KGHSH and CDR2 LQKENI. This CDR3 has 15 amino acids. CDR3 coding DNA: TGTGCCAGCTCACCGTCGGTTGGGGAGGGTACTGAAGCTTTCTTT. Amino acids: CASSPSVGEGTEAFF.

V gene TRBV7-2 combines with J gene TRBJ1-3; D gene ambiguous. The CDR3 contains 12 residues. Trimming stripped 6 bases from V and 8 bases from J, with 11 bases between. CDR1 SGHTA and CDR2 FQGNSA come from the germline V gene. The CDR3 loop reads CASSNAGDTIYF. The CDR3 DNA reads as TGTGCCAGCAGTAACGCCGGGGACACCATATATTTT.

Comments on this clone: Other DNA sequences from this sample encode an identical CDR3 as well. The chain employs TRBV7-9 and TRBJ1-2, with 8 bases aligning to TRBD1. The CDR3 runs 13 residues. V was clipped by 3 bases and J by 4 bases; unmatched bases: 1. Germline CDR1 and CDR2: SEHNR and FQNEAQ (reference sequence). The CDR3 coding sequence is TGTGCCAGCAGCTTCAGGGGGCCCTATGGCTACACCTTC. This gives the protein CASSFRGPYGYTF.